These T cell receptor beta chains were read from a single sample in a study of cytomegalovirus exposure and HLA in healthy donors. Repertoires were generated with immunoSEQ multiplex PCR, while TCRdb's copy carries only in-frame clones and drops some. The data hold about 200,000 clones, with about 81% observed a single time. The sequenced material came from PBMCs. The receptors derive from a woman between 45 and 60 years old in good health and CMV-seropositive. The CDR3 runs from the conserved cysteine through the conserved F or W. The D gene is left open where the match is weak. The size field is filled for only some rows; it gives once, few, many or a size class.

j_call clone_size d_call v_call cdr3_nt cdr3_aa
TRBJ2-7 - - TRBV29-1 TGCAGCGTTGCCGGGGCTTGGAGGGGCGAGCAGTACTTC CSVAGAWRGEQYF
TRBJ2-6 - TRBD1 TRBV7-2 TGTGCCAGCAGCTTAAGGCGGACAGGGCCCTTCTCTGGGGCCAACGTCCTGACTTTC CASSLRRTGPFSGANVLTF
TRBJ2-1 - TRBD2 TRBV5-1 TGCGCCAGCAGCTTGGCCGGGACTAGCGGGGGGTACAATGAGCAGTTCTTC CASSLAGTSGGYNEQFF
TRBJ2-2 - TRBD1 TRBV28 TGTGCCAGCAGTTGGGGACAGCAGAACACCGGGGAGCTGTTTTTT CASSWGQQNTGELFF
TRBJ1-1 few - TRBV5-1 TGCGCCAGCAGCTTGGAGGTAGGGAGCTCCCAGCGGGAAGCTTTCTTT CASSLEVGSSQREAFF
TRBJ2-1 - TRBD2 TRBV18 TGTGCCAGCTCAGTTAGCGGGGGGGCCGGAAATGAGCAGTTCTTC CASSVSGGAGNEQFF
TRBJ2-1 - - TRBV18 TGTGCCAGCTCACCCAGGTCGACTAAGATGGATGAGCAGTTCTTC CASSPRSTKMDEQFF
TRBJ1-3 - - TRBV28 TGTGCCAGCAGGCGGGTATCGAGCTCTGGAAACACCATATATTTT CASRRVSSSGNTIYF
TRBJ2-5 - TRBD1 TRBV29-1 TGCAGCATCCCGGACAGGTCACAAGAGACCCAGTACTTC CSIPDRSQETQYF
TRBJ2-3 - TRBD2 TRBV11-1 TGTGCCAGCAGCTTAGCACTAGCGGCAGCCACAGATACGCAGTATTTT CASSLALAAATDTQYF